This passage covers 20 T cell receptor beta chains from one sample sequenced in a study of regulatory T cells in long-lasting Graves disease. Described time point: newly diagnosed GD, antithyroid drugs for less than 3 months. The TCR library used RNA extracted from PBMCs. Arm-PCR with iRepertoire HTBI primers amplified the CDR3 regions for these TCR beta libraries. TCRdb reprocessed the multiplex PCR reads with MiXCR, giving one entry per CDR3 protein. The data show roughly 430,000 distinct CDR3 sequences, with 15% to 20% seen just once and about 10% held by the top ten. The same sample was also studied in work on T cells in Graves' hyperthyroidism and ophthalmopathy.

The source material was peripheral blood mononuclear cells (PBMCs), sampled at new diagnosis, from a patient treated with antithyroid drugs. The receptors come from a woman aged 25 to 45 with Graves disease.

The chain uses TRBV20-1 and TRBJ2-2; 10 bases match TRBD1. Germline assignment: CDR1 DFQATT and CDR2 SNEGSKA (reference sequence). The ends lost 6 bases at V and 3 bases at J; junction bases unmatched: 4. CDR3 length: 14 residues. The CDR3 region is CSARQGADTGELFF. The DNA for the CDR3 is TGCAGTGCCCGACAGGGGGCCGACACCGGGGAGCTGTTTTTT.

This clonotype was detected ten times or more. The chain carries TRBV12-3 or TRBV12-4 and TRBJ1-3; D gene uncertain. V lost 5 bases and J lost 1, with 18 bases in between. The CDR3 runs to 17 residues. CDR3 in DNA: TGTGCCAGCAGTCTACGGGGAGGAACACGGTCTGGAAACACCATATATTTT. Translating gives CASSLRGGTRSGNTIYF.

This clonotype was recorded many times. The chain carries TRBV3-1 and TRBJ1-1, with 7 bases matching TRBD1. V shed 4 bases, J shed 9 bases, and the junction held 8 bases outside the gene matches. The CDR3 length is 13 residues. Germline loops: CDR1 LGHDT, CDR2 YNNKEL (reference sequence). The CDR3 reads CASSPTGAKKAFF. The DNA of the CDR3 is TGTGCCAGCAGCCCAACAGGGGCGAAGAAAGCTTTCTTT.

This clonotype was counted only a few times. CDR3 protein: CASSQAGQGAGELFF. CDR3 DNA sequence: TGCGCCAGCAGCCAAGCGGGACAGGGGGCCGGGGAGCTGTTTTTT. The chain uses TRBV4-1 and TRBJ2-2; 11 bases match TRBD1. Germline lookup yields CDR1 MGHRA and CDR2 YSYEKL. This CDR3 has 15 residues. V trimming: 1 base; J trimming: 6 bases; junction bases outside the gene matches: 1.

The chain couples TRBV6-1 to TRBJ2-7, with 10 bases fitting TRBD2. This CDR3 has 13 amino acids. V shed 8 bases, J shed 6 bases, and the junction held 7 bases outside the gene matches. Germline values: CDR1 MNHNS, CDR2 SASEGT. CDR3 protein: CASVASGSGEQYF. The DNA for the CDR3 is TGTGCCAGCGTGGCTAGCGGGAGTGGCGAGCAGTACTTC.

V is TRBV18 and J is TRBJ1-2; 8 nucleotides align to TRBD1. V gave up 6 bases and J gave up 7 bases; unmatched junction bases: 10. Germline CDR1 is KGHSH and CDR2 is LQKENI. CDR3 length: 14 residues. The CDR3 DNA follows: TGTGCCAGCTCGGTGGACAGGGTAGGCGGTGGCTACACCTTC. As protein: CASSVDRVGGGYTF.

This clonotype has at least ten counts. The chain couples TRBV3-1 to TRBJ2-5, with D possibly matching TRBD2 (6 bases). Germline V gene lookup returns CDR1 LGHDT and CDR2 YNNKEL (reference sequence). The length of the CDR3 is 13 residues. V lost 3 bases, J lost 5 bases, and 10 bases lay in between. The CDR3 region has the DNA TGTGCCAGCAGCCAGACTAGGGAGGAGACCCAGTACTTC. Translated, it gives CASSQTREETQYF.

This clonotype was picked up many times. This chain joins TRBV28 and TRBJ2-5; possibly TRBD2 for D (7 bases). Trimming shortened V by 4 bases and J by 3 bases, and 12 bases separated the two germline ends. There are 14 residues in the CDR3. CDR1 and CDR2 from the germline V gene are MDHEN and SYDVKM. The CDR3 DNA sequence: TGTGCCAGCAGTTATGGGGGGGCTGAAGAGACCCAGTACTTC. Its translation: CASSYGGAEETQYF.

The gene calls are TRBV28 and TRBJ2-1, with 9 bases identical to TRBD1. Unmatched junction bases numbered 5, after V lost 4 bases and J lost 4 bases. Germline CDR1 is MDHEN and CDR2 is SYDVKM. This CDR3 comprises 15 residues. The CDR3 coding sequence is TGTGCCAGCAGTTGGGGACAGGGATTTTACAATGAGCAGTTCTTC. Encoded protein: CASSWGQGFYNEQFF.

For this clonotype: A much larger clone differs from this one at a single base, so this may be a read error. The rearrangement links TRBV20-1 to TRBJ2-5; 10 bases map to TRBD2. This CDR3 is 16 amino acids long. In germline, CDR1 is DFQATT, CDR2 SNEGSKA (reference sequence). V lost 2 bases to trimming and J lost 7 bases; unmatched junction nucleotides: 13. The CDR3 loop reads CSARTGRDRTSGTQYF. For the CDR3, the DNA is TGCAGTGCTAGAACAGGCAGGGATAGGACTAGCGGGACCCAGTACTTC.

This clonotype appeared a few times. The V and J genes are TRBV15 and TRBJ1-5, with a possible D match to TRBD1 (5 bases). This CDR3 contains 14 residues. Germline CDR1 and CDR2: LNHNV and YYDKDF (reference sequence). Trimming pared 9 bases from V and 2 bases from J, leaving 14 bases between. CDR3 region: CATTTWGRNQPQHF. Written as DNA, the CDR3 is TGTGCCACGACCACTTGGGGACGCAATCAGCCCCAGCATTTT.

At least ten counts were recorded for this clonotype. The rearrangement links TRBV24-1 to TRBJ2-1; 8 nucleotides line up with TRBD1. Germline-derived CDR1 and CDR2 are KGHDR and SFDVKD. This CDR3 has 16 residues. The V gene end was trimmed by 3 bases and the J gene end by 4 bases; junction bases not matched to a gene: 7. The CDR3 reads CATSDPDRGDYNEQFF. The CDR3 DNA sequence: TGTGCCACCAGTGATCCTGACAGGGGCGATTACAATGAGCAGTTCTTC.

The chain joins TRBV15 to TRBJ1-5; perhaps TRBD1 as D (5 bases). CDR1 is LNHNV, CDR2 YYDKDF, per germline (reference sequence). This CDR3 has 18 amino acids. V was shortened by 3 bases and J by 4 bases, with 22 bases between the two germline ends. The CDR3 is CATSSTRADGGRNQPQHF. The CDR3 DNA reads TGTGCCACCAGCAGTACCCGGGCGGACGGGGGACGTAATCAGCCCCAGCATTTT. Full variable domain (remainder filled in from reference TRBV15 and TRBJ1-5): DAMVIQNPRYQVTQFGKPVTLSCSQTLNHNVMYWYQQKSSQAPKLLFHYYDKDFNNEADTPDNFQSRRPNTSFCFLDIRSPGLGDTAMYLCATSSTRADGGRNQPQHFGDGTRLSIL.

This clonotype was recorded a few times. CDR3 DNA sequence: TGCGCCAGCAAAATAGGGAGCGGACACGAAAAAGGCCCTGGGGCCAACGTCCTGACTTTC. Translating it yields CASKIGSGHEKGPGANVLTF. The rearrangement uses TRBV5-1 and TRBJ2-6; TRBD1 or TRBD2 may be the D gene (5 bases each). This CDR3 is built from 20 residues. V dropped 6 bases and J dropped 2 bases, with 27 bases sitting between them. Looked up from germline, CDR1 is SGHRS and CDR2 is YFSETQ.

On this clonotype: A single base separates this from a much larger clone, so it may be a read error. V usage is TRBV11-2 and J usage is TRBJ2-5; the D is unclear. The CDR3 contains 13 residues. Germline V lookup: CDR1 SGHAT, CDR2 FQNNGV. CDR3 DNA sequence: TGTGCCAGCAGCTTATCAGAGGCAGAGACCCCGTACTTC. As protein: CASSLSEAETPYF.

This clonotype was picked up many times. The chain recombines TRBV12-3 or TRBV12-4 with TRBJ1-5, with 11 nucleotides matching TRBD1. The V segment lost 5 bases and the J segment 7 bases; nucleotides outside the gene matches: 10. The CDR3 contains 16 residues. CDR3 sequence: CASSKPGQGERQPQHF. The CDR3 DNA follows: TGTGCCAGCAGTAAACCGGGACAGGGGGAAAGACAGCCCCAGCATTTT.

The chain links TRBV28 to TRBJ2-3, with D maybe TRBD1 (6 bases). This CDR3 comprises 15 residues. Germline CDR1 and CDR2: MDHEN and SYDVKM. Trimming shortened V by 3 bases and J by 5 bases, and 15 bases separated the two germline ends. The CDR3, as DNA: TGTGCCAGCAGTTTGGAGACAGGCGGCGGAGATACGCAGTATTTT. Translated, it gives CASSLETGGGDTQYF.

The table lists this clonotype with many counts. V is TRBV6-1 and J is TRBJ2-3, with 9 positions matching TRBD2. The CDR3 totals 17 residues. The germline gives CDR1 MNHNS, CDR2 SASEGT. V was clipped by 10 bases and J by 2 bases; unmatched bases: 16. The CDR3 spells CAIGGLAGPGFTDTQYF. The CDR3 region has the DNA TGTGCCATCGGGGGACTAGCTGGACCAGGATTCACAGATACGCAGTATTTT.

This clonotype was seen at least ten times. The chain carries TRBV6-9 and TRBJ1-2; TRBD1 is a possible D gene (6 bases). The CDR3 covers 14 residues. With 3 bases removed from V and 6 bases from J, the gap between germline ends came to 14 bases. CDR1 MNHGY and CDR2 SVAAGI come from the germline V gene. CDR3 sequence reads: CASSYRGSGNGYTF. CDR3 in DNA: TGTGCCAGCAGTTACAGGGGAAGTGGAAATGGCTACACCTTC.

This clonotype appeared a single time. A clone one base away is much larger, so this may be a read error. This chain connects TRBV29-1 to TRBJ2-7; 8 positions agree with TRBD1. Looked up from germline, CDR1 is SQVTM and CDR2 is ANQGSEA. CDR3 length: 12 amino acids. This CDR3 reads CNVGTGPYEQYF. The CDR3 bases are TGCAACGTAGGGACAGGACCCTACGAGCAGTACTTC.